The rows below give T cell receptor beta chains drawn from one sample of a study of PD-L1 blockade in urothelial cancer. Produced via immunoSEQ multiplex PCR; TCRdb's table is partial and in-frame only. Here the sample spans tens of thousands of clones, roughly 90% being singletons. The input for sequencing was PBMCs, taken around atezolizumab (anti-PD-L1) treatment. The receptors come from a man between 60 and 75 years old with urothelial cancer. Both conserved end residues are part of each CDR3. Fields, in order: D gene, clone size, J gene, V gene, CDR3 DNA, CDR3 protein. The D gene is left open where the match is weak. Some rows have no size entry. The others give once, few or many, or a class for an expanded clone.

>.|.|TRBJ2-7|TRBV5-1
TGCGCCAGCAGCTTGTCGGGGTTAGAGGTCCGGAGGTACGAGCAGTACTTC
CASSLSGLEVRRYEQYF
>.|.|TRBJ2-4|TRBV7-3
TGTGCCAGCAGCTTAAATAGACCGGCGGGCAGACTAGCCAAAAACATTCAGTACTTC
CASSLNRPAGRLAKNIQYF
>TRBD1|.|TRBJ1-1|TRBV6-8
TGTGCCAGCAGTTACTCCGGGACAGGGGGCACTGAAGCTTTCTTT
CASSYSGTGGTEAFF
>.|.|TRBJ1-1|TRBV6-4
TGTGCCAGCCCAGGGTCAGGGAACACTGAAGCTTTCTTT
CASPGSGNTEAFF
>.|.|TRBJ2-5|TRBV11-2
TGTGCCAGCAGCTTATTTCAGAAAGAGACCCAGTACTTC
CASSLFQKETQYF
>.|.|TRBJ2-1|TRBV29-1
TGCAGCGTAAACCTTGAACTATCAAATGAGCAGTTCTTC
CSVNLELSNEQFF
>.|.|TRBJ1-1|TRBV27
TGTGCCAGCAGTTTAAGTGTGCGGGGTGTTAGGGATCCTGAAGCTTTCTTT
CASSLSVRGVRDPEAFF
>TRBD2|.|TRBJ2-3|TRBV5-1
TGCGCCAGCAGTCGTGCTAGCGGGAGACTCCCATACACAGATACGCAGTATTTT
CASSRASGRLPYTDTQYF
>.|.|TRBJ2-2|TRBV27
TGTGCCAGCAGTTTAAAAGGGGGAGGGCGAAACACCGGGGAGCTGTTTTTT
CASSLKGGGRNTGELFF
>TRBD2|.|TRBJ2-1|TRBV6-6
TGTGCCAGCAGTTACTTCAGGGAGGGACCCTACAATGAGCAGTTCTTC
CASSYFREGPYNEQFF
>.|.|TRBJ1-4|TRBV3-1/TRBV3-2
TGTGCCGGCCTGGAAAAACTGTTTTTT
CAGLEKLFF
>TRBD2|.|TRBJ2-7|TRBV5-4
TGTGCCAGCAGCTTGGAACTAGCGGGTGACTACGAGCAGTACTTC
CASSLELAGDYEQYF
>TRBD2|.|TRBJ2-3|TRBV19
TGTGCCAGTAGTCTAGCGGGAGCCCAACTCACGCAGTATTTT
CASSLAGAQLTQYF
>TRBD2|once|TRBJ2-4|TRBV6-1
TGTGCCAGCAGTGAACGGAATAGCGGGAGTGCCAAAAACATTCAGTACTTC
CASSERNSGSAKNIQYF
>.|.|TRBJ2-1|TRBV5-1
TGCGCCAGCAGCTTAGGGGGGGCTATCTACAATGAGCAGTTCTTC
CASSLGGAIYNEQFF
>.|.|TRBJ2-2|TRBV7-2
TGTGCCAGCAGCTTCCAGGGTACCACCGGGGAGCTGTTTTTT
CASSFQGTTGELFF
>.|.|TRBJ1-2|TRBV15
TGTGCCACCAGCAGAGAGGAGGACTATGGCTACACCTTC
CATSREEDYGYTF
>.|.|TRBJ2-7|TRBV7-2
TGTGCCAGCAGCTTATTTCCTAACTCCTACGAGCAGTACTTC
CASSLFPNSYEQYF
>.|.|TRBJ1-2|TRBV6-1
TGTGCCATCTACCGTGATGACTATGGCTACACCTTC
CAIYRDDYGYTF
>TRBD2|few|TRBJ2-3|TRBV19
TGTGCCAGTAGTAAACGGGAGGGCCAAACAGATACGCAGTATTTT
CASSKREGQTDTQYF
>.|.|TRBJ1-6|TRBV5-5
TGTGCCAGCAGCTTGCTTCAGGTTTTTAATTCACCCCTCCACTTT
CASSLLQVFNSPLHF
>TRBD2|.|TRBJ2-7|TRBV6-5
TGTGCCAGCAGAATAGCGGGAGGACCCTTGAAGCAGTACTTC
CASRIAGGPLKQYF
>TRBD1|.|TRBJ2-5|TRBV11-2
TGTGCCAGCAGCCTAGGGACAGGGAAAGAGACCCAGTACTTC
CASSLGTGKETQYF
>TRBD1|.|TRBJ1-6|TRBV27
TGTGCCAGCACCCCGGGACAGGGCAATTCACCCCTCCACTTT
CASTPGQGNSPLHF
>TRBD2|.|TRBJ2-1|TRBV7-9
TGTGCCAGCAGCTTACTTAGCGGGAGACCCTACAATGAGCAGTTCTTC
CASSLLSGRPYNEQFF
>TRBD1|once|TRBJ2-1|TRBV18
TGTGCCAGCTCCCGACAGGGTACTCACAATGAGCAGTTCTTC
CASSRQGTHNEQFF
>TRBD1|.|TRBJ2-1|TRBV2
TGTGCCAGCAGTAAAAACTCACAGGGGGCCGGTGAGCAGTTCTTC
CASSKNSQGAGEQFF
>TRBD1|few|TRBJ2-7|TRBV25-1
TGTGCCAGCAGCTTACTCTGGGCAGGGGGTACGTACGAGCAGTACTTC
CASSLLWAGGTYEQYF
>.|.|TRBJ1-2|TRBV19
TGTGCCAGTAGATACAGAACAACTAACTATGGCTACACCTTC
CASRYRTTNYGYTF
>TRBD1|.|TRBJ2-1|TRBV30
TGTGCCTCGTCGGACAGGGCCGAGCAGTTCTTC
CASSDRAEQFF
>.|.|TRBJ1-2|TRBV2
TGTGCCAGGGGTAATCCCGCGGACTATGGCTACACCTTC
CARGNPADYGYTF